The 16 T cell receptor beta chains below were found in one sample sequenced in a study of radiation and T cells in renal cell carcinoma. Time point here: baseline pretreatment blood. The treatment here: 15 Gy SBRT to primary tumor, nephrectomy 4 weeks later. Data came from immunoSEQ multiplex PCR; TCRdb stores just in-frame clones and leaves some out. The profile shows some 50,000 clones, around 83% of them singletons. The material sequenced was blood, taken from a patient whose treatment included radiotherapy and nephrectomy. The receptor set was obtained from a woman between 65 and 79 years old with renal cell carcinoma.

This sequence joins TRBV6-5 and TRBJ1-1; no definite D call. V was shortened by 2 bases and J by 2 bases, with 6 bases between the two germline ends. This CDR3 region has 13 residues. CDR1 is MNHEY and CDR2 is SVGAGI in the germline V gene. CDR3 residues: CASSYSYNTEAFF. The CDR3 region has the DNA TGTGCCAGCAGTTACAGCTATAACACTGAAGCTTTCTTT.

This clone was seen only a few times. The chain uses TRBV18 and TRBJ1-2; 11 nucleotides match TRBD1. Per the germline V gene, CDR1 is KGHSH and CDR2 is LQKENI. The CDR3 runs to 16 residues. J was trimmed by 7 bases and V by 3 bases; bases with no gene match: 10. The CDR3 DNA sequence: TGTGCCAGCTCACCGCTAATGGGACAGGGGGACGGTGGCTACACCTTC. Translated: CASSPLMGQGDGGYTF.

The CDR3 loop is CASSLLAGVPDTQYF. Written as DNA, the CDR3 is TGCGCCAGCAGCTTACTAGCGGGAGTTCCAGATACGCAGTATTTT. V gene TRBV5-1 combines with J gene TRBJ2-3, with 11 bases lining up with TRBD2. With 2 bases clipped from V and 4 bases from J, the junction kept 3 bases outside the gene matches. Germline V gene lookup returns CDR1 SGHRS and CDR2 YFSETQ. This CDR3 has 15 amino acids.

This clone was seen only once. The rearrangement uses TRBV6-1 and TRBJ2-7, with D perhaps being TRBD1 or TRBD2 (6 bases each). From germline, CDR1 is MNHNS and CDR2 SASEGT. Trimming removed 2 bases from V and 2 bases from J, with 10 bases in between. The CDR3 has 14 residues. The CDR3 nucleotides read TGTGCCAGCAGTGAATGGGGGGCAACCTACGAGCAGTACTTC. The encoded protein is CASSEWGATYEQYF.

V is TRBV10-3 and J is TRBJ1-3, with 7 bases matching TRBD1. Germline CDR1 reads ENHRY; CDR2 reads SYGVKD. The CDR3 is made up of 17 amino acids. V shed 0 bases and J 0 bases; nucleotides not matched to a gene: 5. The CDR3 sequence: CAISESGGTASGNTIYF. Here the CDR3 DNA reads TGTGCCATCAGTGAGTCTGGGGGGACAGCCTCTGGAAACACCATATATTTT.

This chain links TRBV9 with TRBJ2-5, with 13 bases aligning to TRBD2. The CDR3 runs to 17 residues. Germline CDR1 SGDLS, CDR2 YYNGEE. V lost 3 bases and J lost 2; bases outside the gene matches: 7. CDR3 loop: CASSAGSGLAGQETQYF. As DNA, the CDR3 is TGTGCCAGCAGCGCTGGATCGGGACTAGCGGGACAAGAGACCCAGTACTTC. The whole variable domain, filled in from reference TRBV9 and TRBJ2-5, reads DSGVTQTPKHLITATGQRVTLRCSPRSGDLSVYWYQQSLDQGLQFLIQYYNGEERAKGNILERFSAQQFPDLHSELNLSSLELGDSALYFCASSAGSGLAGQETQYFGPGTRLLVL.

The rearrangement links TRBV5-1 to TRBJ1-4, with 7 bases that match TRBD1. Per germline, CDR1 SGHRS and CDR2 YFSETQ. Trimming at V came to 0 bases and at J to 4 bases, leaving 3 bases not matched to a gene. The CDR3 extends over 15 amino acids. The DNA for the CDR3 is TGCGCCAGCAGCTTGGGGGACAGACATAATGAAAAACTGTTTTTT. Its translation: CASSLGDRHNEKLFF.

V is TRBV7-9 and J is TRBJ2-7; TRBD1 matches at 9 bases. The CDR3 runs to 17 residues. J was trimmed by 0 bases and V by 0 bases; bases with no gene match: 6. CDR1 is SEHNR, CDR2 FQNEAQ, per germline (reference sequence). The CDR3 is CASSLAGQGRNSYEQYF. In nucleotides, the CDR3 is TGTGCCAGCAGCTTAGCCGGACAGGGGCGAAACTCCTACGAGCAGTACTTC.

The chain links TRBV5-1 to TRBJ2-6; the D call may be TRBD1 or TRBD2 (6 bases each). This CDR3 region has 16 residues. Germline V gene sequence: CDR1 SGHRS, CDR2 YFSETQ. V was pared by 2 bases and J by 2 bases, with 11 bases between. Here the CDR3 reads CASSFGGGTGANVLTF. The CDR3 DNA sequence: TGCGCCAGCAGCTTCGGAGGGGGAACTGGGGCCAACGTCCTGACTTTC.

The CDR3 DNA reads TGCGCCAGCTCCCCTGACAGGACCAATCAGCCCCAGCATTTT. This codes for CASSPDRTNQPQHF. This rearrangement joins TRBV4-1 to TRBJ1-5; TRBD1 is a possible D gene (6 bases). CDR1 and CDR2 from the germline V gene are MGHRA and YSYEKL. The CDR3 spans 14 residues. Deletions cut 8 bases from V and 3 bases from J, with 14 bases between.

The V and J genes are TRBV7-6 and TRBJ1-2, with D possibly matching TRBD1 (5 bases). The CDR3 consists of 14 residues. V lost 5 bases and J 5 bases, leaving 15 bases between the germline ends. CDR1 and CDR2 from the germline V gene are SGHVS and FNYEAQ. CDR3 in amino acids: CASSPGGSGYGYTF. For the CDR3, the DNA is TGTGCCAGCAGCCCCGGGGGTTCTGGGTATGGCTACACCTTC.

This chain uses TRBV29-1 with TRBJ1-2; D is unclear. The CDR3 loop spans 15 amino acids. Trimming cost V 3 bases and J 3 bases, with 17 bases left between them. From germline, CDR1 is SQVTM and CDR2 ANQGSEA. CDR3 in DNA: TGCAGCGTTGATGACTTGGCCAACCCAGACTATGGCTACACCTTC. This codes for CSVDDLANPDYGYTF.

The rearrangement joins TRBV29-1 to TRBJ1-2; 7 nucleotides line up with TRBD1. The CDR3 totals 14 residues. CDR1 SQVTM and CDR2 ANQGSEA come from the germline V gene. Unmatched junction bases numbered 9, after V lost 6 bases and J lost 2 bases. For the CDR3, the DNA is TGCAGCGTCCCTCCCAGGGGGGGAAACTATGGCTACACCTTC. Translation gives CSVPPRGGNYGYTF.

This chain uses TRBV10-1 with TRBJ2-1, with TRBD2 identical over 10 bases. Germline-derived CDR1 and CDR2 are WNHNN and SYGVQD (reference sequence). V dropped 4 bases and J dropped 8; count of bases not matched to a gene: 5. The CDR3 is 14 residues long. CDR3 region: CASSGVLAGYEQFF. CDR3 DNA sequence: TGCGCCAGCAGTGGTGTACTAGCGGGATATGAGCAGTTCTTC.

The chain carries TRBV1 and TRBJ2-6; the table's D call of TRBD2 was not tested on the DNA. TRBV1 is labeled a pseudogene. The CDR3 covers 19 residues. Here the CDR3 reads CTSRSRSLCAQSRANVLTF. The CDR3 DNA sequence: TGCACCAGCAGATCACGGAGTTTGTGTGCACAAAGTCGGGCCAACGTCCTGACTTTC.

The V gene is TRBV27, the J gene TRBJ2-3, with 8 positions matching TRBD2. Germline lookup yields CDR1 MNHEY and CDR2 SMNVEV (reference sequence). This CDR3 has 15 residues. The J segment lost 5 bases and the V segment lost 5 bases, leaving 9 bases of the junction unmatched. This CDR3 reads CASSNVAGWGDTQYF. Here the CDR3 DNA reads TGTGCCAGCAGTAACGTAGCGGGGTGGGGAGATACGCAGTATTTT.